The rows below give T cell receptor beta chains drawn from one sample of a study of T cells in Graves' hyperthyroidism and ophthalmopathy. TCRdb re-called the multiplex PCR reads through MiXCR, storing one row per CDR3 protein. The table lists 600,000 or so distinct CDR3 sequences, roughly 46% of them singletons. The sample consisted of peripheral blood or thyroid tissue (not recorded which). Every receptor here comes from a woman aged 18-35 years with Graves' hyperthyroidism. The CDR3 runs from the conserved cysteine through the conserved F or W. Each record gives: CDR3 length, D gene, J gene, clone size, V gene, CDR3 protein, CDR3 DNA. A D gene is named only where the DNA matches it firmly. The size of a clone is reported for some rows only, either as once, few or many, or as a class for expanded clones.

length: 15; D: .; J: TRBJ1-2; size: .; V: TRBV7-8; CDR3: CASSSNGKANYGYTF; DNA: TGTGCCAGCAGCTCGAACGGGAAAGCTAACTATGGCTACACCTTC
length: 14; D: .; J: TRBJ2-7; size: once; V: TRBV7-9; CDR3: CASRRVDTSYEQYF; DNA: TGCGCCAGCCGAAGGGTGGACACCTCCTACGAGCAGTACTTC
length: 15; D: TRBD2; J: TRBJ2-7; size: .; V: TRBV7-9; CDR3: CASSQILAGGFEQYF; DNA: TGTGCCAGCAGCCAGATACTGGCGGGAGGCTTCGAGCAGTACTTC
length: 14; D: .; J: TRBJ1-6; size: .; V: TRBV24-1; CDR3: CATSLESLDSPLHF; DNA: TGTGCCACCAGCTTGGAGTCTCTTGATTCACCCCTCCACTTT
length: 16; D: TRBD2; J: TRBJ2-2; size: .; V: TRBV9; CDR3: CASSVLSGGRTGELFF; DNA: TGTGCCAGCAGCGTACTTAGCGGCGGGAGGACCGGGGAGCTGTTTTTT
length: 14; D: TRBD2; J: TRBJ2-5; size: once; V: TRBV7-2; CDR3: CASTLSGRKETQYF; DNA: TGTGCCAGCACCTTGAGCGGGAGAAAAGAGACCCAGTACTTC
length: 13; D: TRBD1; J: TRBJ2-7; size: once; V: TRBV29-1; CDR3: CSVGQGTAYEQYF; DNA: TGCAGCGTAGGACAGGGGACGGCCTACGAGCAGTACTTC
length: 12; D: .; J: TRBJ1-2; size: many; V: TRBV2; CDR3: CASRGGNYGYTF; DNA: TGTGCCTCACGAGGAGGGAACTATGGCTACACCTTC
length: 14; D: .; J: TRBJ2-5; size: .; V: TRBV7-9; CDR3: CASSQETAQETQYF; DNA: TGTGCCAGCAGCCAAGAAACAGCCCAAGAGACCCAGTACTTC
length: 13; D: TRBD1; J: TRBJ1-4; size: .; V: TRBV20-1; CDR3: CSATGTGGEKLFF; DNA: TGCAGTGCGACCGGGACAGGGGGAGAAAAACTGTTTTTT
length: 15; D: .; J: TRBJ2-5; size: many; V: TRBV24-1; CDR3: CATSDPYGAEETQYF; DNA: TGTGCCACCAGTGATCCTTATGGAGCGGAAGAGACCCAGTACTTC
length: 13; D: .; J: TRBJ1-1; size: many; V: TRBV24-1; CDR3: CATSGAKDTEAFF; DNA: TGTGCCACCAGTGGAGCTAAGGACACTGAAGCTTTCTTT
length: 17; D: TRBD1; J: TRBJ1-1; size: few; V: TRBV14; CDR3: CASSQGFDRGLFDEAFF; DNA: TGTGCCAGCAGCCAAGGATTTGACAGGGGGCTTTTTGATGAAGCTTTCTTT
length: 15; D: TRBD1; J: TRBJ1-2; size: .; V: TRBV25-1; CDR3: CASSSPDRVMSGYTF; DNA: TGTGCCAGTAGTAGCCCCGACAGGGTGATGTCAGGCTACACCTTC
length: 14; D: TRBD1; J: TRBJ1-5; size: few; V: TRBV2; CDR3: CAIGTGPYNQPQHF; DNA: TGTGCCATCGGGACAGGGCCCTATAATCAGCCCCAGCATTTT
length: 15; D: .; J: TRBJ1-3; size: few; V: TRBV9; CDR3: CASSVGANSGNTIYF; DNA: TGTGCCAGCAGCGTAGGAGCGAACTCTGGAAACACCATATATTTT
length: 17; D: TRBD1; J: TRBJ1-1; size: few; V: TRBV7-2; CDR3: CASSTMSGTARNTEAFF; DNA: TGTGCCAGCAGCACCATGTCCGGGACAGCCCGGAACACTGAAGCTTTCTTT
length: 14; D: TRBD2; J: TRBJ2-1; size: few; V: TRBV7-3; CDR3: CASSLGGPRNEQFF; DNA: TGTGCCAGCAGCTTGGGAGGGCCAAGGAATGAGCAGTTCTTC
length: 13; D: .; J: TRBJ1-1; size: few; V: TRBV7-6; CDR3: CASSLGRITEAFF; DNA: TGTGCCAGCAGCTTAGGCCGGATTACTGAAGCTTTCTTT
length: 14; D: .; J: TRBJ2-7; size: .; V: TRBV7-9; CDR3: CASSLDRDTGEQYF; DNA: TGTGCCAGCAGCTTAGACAGAGACACCGGGGAGCAGTACTTC
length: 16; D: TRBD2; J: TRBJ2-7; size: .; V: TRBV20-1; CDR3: CSARSPKAGGSDEQYF; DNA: TGCAGTGCTAGATCTCCTAAGGCGGGAGGCTCCGACGAGCAGTACTTC
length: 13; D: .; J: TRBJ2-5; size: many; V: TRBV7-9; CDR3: CASSFGGDQTQYF; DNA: TGTGCCAGCAGCTTCGGAGGGGATCAGACCCAGTACTTC
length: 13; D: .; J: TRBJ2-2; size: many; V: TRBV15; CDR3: CATSRGNGEELFF; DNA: TGTGCCACCAGCAGAGGTAATGGCGAGGAGCTGTTTTTT
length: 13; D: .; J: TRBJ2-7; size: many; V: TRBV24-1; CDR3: CATSDLNSYEQYF; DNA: TGTGCCACCAGTGATTTGAACAGCTACGAGCAGTACTTC
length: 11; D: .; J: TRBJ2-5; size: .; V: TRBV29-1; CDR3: CSVVGIETQYF; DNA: TGCAGCGTTGTAGGGATCGAGACCCAGTACTTC
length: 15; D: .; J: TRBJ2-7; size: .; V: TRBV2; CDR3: CASSLYDSTAYEQYF; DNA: TGTGCCAGCAGTCTATATGACAGCACAGCCTACGAGCAGTACTTC
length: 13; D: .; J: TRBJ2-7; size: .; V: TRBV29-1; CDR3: CSVVRSGVHEQYF; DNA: TGCAGCGTTGTGCGGTCGGGGGTCCACGAGCAGTACTTC
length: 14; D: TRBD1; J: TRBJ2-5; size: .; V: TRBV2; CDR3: CASSPTGLGETQYF; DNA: TGTGCCAGCAGTCCGACAGGGTTGGGAGAGACCCAGTACTTC
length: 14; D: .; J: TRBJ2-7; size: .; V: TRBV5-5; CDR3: CASSPGDGNYEQYF; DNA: TGTGCCAGCAGCCCAGGAGACGGTAACTACGAGCAGTACTTC
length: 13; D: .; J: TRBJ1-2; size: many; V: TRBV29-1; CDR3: CSVEAGVFGGYTF; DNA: TGCAGCGTTGAAGCAGGGGTTTTCGGTGGCTACACCTTC
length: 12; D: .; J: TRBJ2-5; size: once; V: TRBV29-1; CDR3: CSVSGRGETQYF; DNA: TGCAGCGTTTCAGGGAGAGGAGAGACCCAGTACTTC
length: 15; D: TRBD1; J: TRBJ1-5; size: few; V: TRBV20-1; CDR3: CSATQGTRSNQPQHF; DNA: TGCAGTGCTACACAGGGGACGCGAAGCAATCAGCCCCAGCATTTT
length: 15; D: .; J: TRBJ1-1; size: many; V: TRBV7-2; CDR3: CASSIRQAKGAEAFF; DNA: TGTGCCAGCAGCATTCGACAGGCAAAGGGGGCTGAAGCTTTCTTT
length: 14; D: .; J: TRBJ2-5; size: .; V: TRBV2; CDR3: CASSPWGKQETQYF; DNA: TGTGCCAGCTCACCATGGGGGAAACAAGAGACCCAGTACTTC
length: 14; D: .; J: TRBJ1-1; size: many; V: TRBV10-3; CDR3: CAITVGHGNTEAFF; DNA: TGTGCCATCACCGTCGGACATGGGAACACTGAAGCTTTCTTT
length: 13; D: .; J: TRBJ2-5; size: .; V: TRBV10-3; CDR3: CAIAYTGLETQYF; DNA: TGTGCCATCGCCTACACAGGGTTAGAGACCCAGTACTTC
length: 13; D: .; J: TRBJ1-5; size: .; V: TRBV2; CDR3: CASSYGQHQPQHF; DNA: TGTGCCAGCAGTTACGGACAGCATCAGCCCCAGCATTTT
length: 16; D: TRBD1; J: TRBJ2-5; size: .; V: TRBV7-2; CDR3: CASSLGDRGGSETQYF; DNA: TGTGCCAGCAGCTTGGGGGACAGGGGAGGATCAGAGACCCAGTACTTC
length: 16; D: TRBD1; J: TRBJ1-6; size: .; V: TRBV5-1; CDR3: CASSTEGGQQNSPLHF; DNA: TGCGCCAGCAGCACCGAGGGGGGACAGCAAAATTCACCCCTCCACTTT
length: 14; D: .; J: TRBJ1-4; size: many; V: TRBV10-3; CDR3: CASSVGHEGEKLFF; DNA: TGTGCCAGCAGTGTGGGCCACGAGGGAGAAAAACTGTTTTTT
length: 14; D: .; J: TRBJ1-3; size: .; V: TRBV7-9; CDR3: CASSPDGSGNTIYF; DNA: TGTGCCAGCAGCCCTGACGGCTCTGGAAACACCATATATTTT
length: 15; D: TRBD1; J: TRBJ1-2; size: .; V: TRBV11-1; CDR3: CASIPPRDSDYGYTF; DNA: TGTGCCAGCATACCCCCCAGGGACAGCGACTATGGCTACACCTTC
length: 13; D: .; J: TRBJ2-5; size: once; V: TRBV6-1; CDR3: CASSETAGETQYF; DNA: TGTGCCAGCAGTGAGACCGCCGGTGAGACCCAGTACTTC
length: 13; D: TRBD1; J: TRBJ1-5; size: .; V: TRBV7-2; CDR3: CASSMGQNQPQHF; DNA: TGTGCCAGTAGTATGGGACAGAATCAGCCCCAGCATTTT
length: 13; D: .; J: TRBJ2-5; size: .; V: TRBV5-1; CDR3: CASSVTYQETQYF; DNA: TGCGCCAGCAGCGTTACGTACCAAGAGACCCAGTACTTC
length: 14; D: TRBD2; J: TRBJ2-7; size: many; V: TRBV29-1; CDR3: CSVEEGGRRYEQYF; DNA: TGCAGCGTTGAAGAGGGCGGGAGGCGGTACGAGCAGTACTTC
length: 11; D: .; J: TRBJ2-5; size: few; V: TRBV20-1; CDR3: CSASFGETQYF; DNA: TGCAGTGCTAGTTTTGGAGAGACCCAGTACTTC